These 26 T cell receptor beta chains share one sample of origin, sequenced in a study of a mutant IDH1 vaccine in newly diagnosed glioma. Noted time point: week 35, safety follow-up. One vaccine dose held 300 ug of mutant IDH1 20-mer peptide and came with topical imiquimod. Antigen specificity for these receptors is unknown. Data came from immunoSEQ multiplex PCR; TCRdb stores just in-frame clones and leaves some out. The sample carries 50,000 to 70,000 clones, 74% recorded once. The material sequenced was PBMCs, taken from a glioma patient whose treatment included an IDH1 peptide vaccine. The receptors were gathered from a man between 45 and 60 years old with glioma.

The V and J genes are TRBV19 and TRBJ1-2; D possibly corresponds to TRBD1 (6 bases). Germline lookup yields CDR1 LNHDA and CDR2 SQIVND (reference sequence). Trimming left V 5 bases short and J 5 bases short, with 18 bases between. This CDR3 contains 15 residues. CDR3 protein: CASSWGGRAPYGYTF. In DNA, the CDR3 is TGTGCCAGTAGTTGGGGGGGCAGGGCTCCTTATGGCTACACCTTC.

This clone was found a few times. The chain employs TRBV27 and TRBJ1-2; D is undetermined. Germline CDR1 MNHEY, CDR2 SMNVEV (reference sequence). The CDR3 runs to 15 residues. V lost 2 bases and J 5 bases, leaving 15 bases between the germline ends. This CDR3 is CASSLHGSRRYGYTF. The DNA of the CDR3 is TGTGCCAGCAGTTTACACGGTAGCCGACGGTATGGCTACACCTTC.

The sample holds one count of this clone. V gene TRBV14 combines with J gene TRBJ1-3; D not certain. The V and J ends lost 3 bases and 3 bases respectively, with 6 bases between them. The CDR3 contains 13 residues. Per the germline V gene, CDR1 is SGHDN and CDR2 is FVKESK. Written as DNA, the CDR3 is TGTGCCAGCAGCCAGGGTAATGGAAACACCATATATTTT. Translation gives CASSQGNGNTIYF.

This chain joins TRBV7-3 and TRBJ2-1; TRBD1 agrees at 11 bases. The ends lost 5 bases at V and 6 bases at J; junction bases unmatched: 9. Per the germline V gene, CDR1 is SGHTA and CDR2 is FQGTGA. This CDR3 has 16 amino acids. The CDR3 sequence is CASSPPGTGGFNEQFF. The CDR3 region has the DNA TGTGCCAGCAGCCCCCCCGGGACAGGGGGTTTCAATGAGCAGTTCTTC.

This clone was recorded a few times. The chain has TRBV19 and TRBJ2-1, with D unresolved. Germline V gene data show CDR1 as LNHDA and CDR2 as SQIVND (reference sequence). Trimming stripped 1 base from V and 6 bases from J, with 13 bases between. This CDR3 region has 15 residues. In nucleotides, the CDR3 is TGTGCCAGTAGTATAGGAGGACCAATGGGCAATGAGCAGTTCTTC. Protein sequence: CASSIGGPMGNEQFF.

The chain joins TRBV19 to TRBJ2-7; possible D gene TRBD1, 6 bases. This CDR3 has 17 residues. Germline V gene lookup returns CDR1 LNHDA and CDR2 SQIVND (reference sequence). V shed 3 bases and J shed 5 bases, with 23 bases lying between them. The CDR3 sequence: CASSMNPTGWPPDEQYF. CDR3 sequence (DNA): TGTGCCAGTAGTATGAACCCGACAGGATGGCCTCCAGACGAGCAGTACTTC.

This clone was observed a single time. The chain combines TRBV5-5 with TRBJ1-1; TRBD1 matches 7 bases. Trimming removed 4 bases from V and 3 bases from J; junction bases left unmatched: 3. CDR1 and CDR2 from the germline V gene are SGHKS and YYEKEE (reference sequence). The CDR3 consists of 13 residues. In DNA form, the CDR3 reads TGTGCCAGCAGCCTCACAGGGGACACTGAAGCTTTCTTT. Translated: CASSLTGDTEAFF.

CDR3 loop: CASTTSNQPQHF. In nucleotides, the CDR3 is TGTGCCAGCACCACGAGCAATCAGCCCCAGCATTTT. This chain links TRBV27 with TRBJ1-5; no clear D. This CDR3 contains 12 residues. The V gene's germline CDR1 is MNHEY and CDR2 SMNVEV (reference sequence). Between the trimmed V and J ends, which lost 7 bases and 1 base, there was a span of 5 bases.

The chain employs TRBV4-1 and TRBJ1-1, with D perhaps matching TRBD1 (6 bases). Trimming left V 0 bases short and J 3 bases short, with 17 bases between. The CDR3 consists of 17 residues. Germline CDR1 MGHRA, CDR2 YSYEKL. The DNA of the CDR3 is TGCGCCAGCAGCCAAGATGGGGGGGGCGCGGGGGACACTGAAGCTTTCTTT. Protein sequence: CASSQDGGGAGDTEAFF.

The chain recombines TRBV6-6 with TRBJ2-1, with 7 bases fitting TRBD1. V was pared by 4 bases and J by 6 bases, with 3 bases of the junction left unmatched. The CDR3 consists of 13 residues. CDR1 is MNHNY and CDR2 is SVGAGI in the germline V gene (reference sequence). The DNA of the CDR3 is TGTGCCAGCAGTTCTGCAGGGGGCAATGAGCAGTTCTTC. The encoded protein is CASSSAGGNEQFF.

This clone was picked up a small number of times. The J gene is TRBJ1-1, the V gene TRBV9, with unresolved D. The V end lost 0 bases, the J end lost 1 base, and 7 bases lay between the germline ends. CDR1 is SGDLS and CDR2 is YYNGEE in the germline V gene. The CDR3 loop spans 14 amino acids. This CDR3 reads CASSVDSANTEAFF. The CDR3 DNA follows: TGTGCCAGCAGCGTAGACAGCGCGAACACTGAAGCTTTCTTT. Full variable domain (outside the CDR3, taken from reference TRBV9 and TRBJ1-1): DSGVTQTPKHLITATGQRVTLRCSPRSGDLSVYWYQQSLDQGLQFLIQYYNGEERAKGNILERFSAQQFPDLHSELNLSSLELGDSALYFCASSVDSANTEAFFGQGTRLTVV.

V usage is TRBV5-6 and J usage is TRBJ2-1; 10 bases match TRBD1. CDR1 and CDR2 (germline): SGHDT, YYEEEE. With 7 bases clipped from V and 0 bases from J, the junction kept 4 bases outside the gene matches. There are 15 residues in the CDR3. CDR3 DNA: TGTGCCAGCGGTTGGACAGGGGGCTCCTACAATGAGCAGTTCTTC. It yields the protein CASGWTGGSYNEQFF. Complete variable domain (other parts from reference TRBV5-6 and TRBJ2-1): DAGVTQSPTHLIKTRGQQVTLRCSPKSGHDTVSWYQQALGQGPQFIFQYYEEEERQRGNFPDRFSGHQFPNYSSELNVNALLLGDSALYLCASGWTGGSYNEQFFGPGTRLTVL.

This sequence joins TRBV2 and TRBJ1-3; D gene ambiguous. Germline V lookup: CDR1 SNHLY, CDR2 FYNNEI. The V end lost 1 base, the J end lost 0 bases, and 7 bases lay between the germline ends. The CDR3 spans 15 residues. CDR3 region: CASSEGGSSGNTIYF. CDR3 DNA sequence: TGTGCCAGCAGTGAAGGGGGAAGCTCTGGAAACACCATATATTTT.

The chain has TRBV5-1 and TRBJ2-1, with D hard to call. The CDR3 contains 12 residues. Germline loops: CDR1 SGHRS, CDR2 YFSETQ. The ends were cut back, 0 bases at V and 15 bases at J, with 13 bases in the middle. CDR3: CASSLDRRVAFF. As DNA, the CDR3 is TGCGCCAGCAGCTTGGATAGGAGAGTTGCGTTCTTC.

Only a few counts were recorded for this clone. The CDR3 bases are TGTGCCATCAGTGAAGGGACAGGGGGCGAAAAACTGTTTTTT. Translating it yields CAISEGTGGEKLFF. This chain joins TRBV10-3 and TRBJ1-4, with 12 bases lining up with TRBD1. CDR1 is ENHRY, CDR2 SYGVKD, per germline. The CDR3 runs to 14 residues. V lost 3 bases to trimming and J lost 8 bases; unmatched junction nucleotides: 1.

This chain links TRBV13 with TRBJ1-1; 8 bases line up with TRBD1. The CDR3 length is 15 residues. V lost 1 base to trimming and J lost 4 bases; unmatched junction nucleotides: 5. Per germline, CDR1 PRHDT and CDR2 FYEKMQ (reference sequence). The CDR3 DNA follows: TGTGCCAGCAGCTTAGTCGGACAGGGTTTCACTGAAGCTTTCTTT. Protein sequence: CASSLVGQGFTEAFF.

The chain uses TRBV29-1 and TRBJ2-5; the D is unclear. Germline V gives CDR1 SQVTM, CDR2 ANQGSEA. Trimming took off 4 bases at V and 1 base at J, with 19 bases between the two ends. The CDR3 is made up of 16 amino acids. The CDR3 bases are TGCAGCGTTGTACCCCCGAGGATAGATCTCCAAGAGACCCAGTACTTC. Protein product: CSVVPPRIDLQETQYF.

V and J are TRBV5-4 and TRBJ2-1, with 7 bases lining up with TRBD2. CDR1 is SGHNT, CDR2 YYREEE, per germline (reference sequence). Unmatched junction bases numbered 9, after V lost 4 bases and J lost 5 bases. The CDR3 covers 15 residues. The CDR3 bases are TGTGCCAGCAGCCGTGGGACTAACCAAAACAATGAGCAGTTCTTC. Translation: CASSRGTNQNNEQFF.

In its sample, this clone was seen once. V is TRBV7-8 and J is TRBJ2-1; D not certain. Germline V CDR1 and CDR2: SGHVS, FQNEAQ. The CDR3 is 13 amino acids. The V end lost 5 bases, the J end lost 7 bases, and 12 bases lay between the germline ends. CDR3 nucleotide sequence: TGTGCCAGCAGCCCGCCCGACACGAATGAGCAGTTCTTC. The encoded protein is CASSPPDTNEQFF.

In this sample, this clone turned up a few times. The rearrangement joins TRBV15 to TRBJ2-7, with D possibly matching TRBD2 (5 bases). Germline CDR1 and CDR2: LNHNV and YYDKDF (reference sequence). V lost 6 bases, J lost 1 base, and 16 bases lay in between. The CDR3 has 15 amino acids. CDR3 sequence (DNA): TGTGCCACCAGAGCCGGCGAGCGGTGGTCCTACGAGCAGTACTTC. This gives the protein CATRAGERWSYEQYF.

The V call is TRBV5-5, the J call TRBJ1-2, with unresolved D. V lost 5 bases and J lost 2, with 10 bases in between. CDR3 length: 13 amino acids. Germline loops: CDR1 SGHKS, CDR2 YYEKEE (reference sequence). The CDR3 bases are TGTGCCAGCAGGCCGGACTGGAACTATGGCTACACCTTC. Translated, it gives CASRPDWNYGYTF.

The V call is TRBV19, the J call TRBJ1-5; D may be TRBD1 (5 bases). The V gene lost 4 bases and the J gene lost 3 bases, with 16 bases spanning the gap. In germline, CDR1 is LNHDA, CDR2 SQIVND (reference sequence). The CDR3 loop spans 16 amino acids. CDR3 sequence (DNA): TGTGCCAGTAGTACCCGACCTCGGGGGAACAATCAGCCCCAGCATTTT. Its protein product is CASSTRPRGNNQPQHF.

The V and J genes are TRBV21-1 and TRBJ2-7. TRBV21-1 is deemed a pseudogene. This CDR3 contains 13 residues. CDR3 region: CASSKLDVREQYF. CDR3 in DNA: TGTGCCAGCAGCAAATTAGACGTACGCGAGCAGTACTTC.

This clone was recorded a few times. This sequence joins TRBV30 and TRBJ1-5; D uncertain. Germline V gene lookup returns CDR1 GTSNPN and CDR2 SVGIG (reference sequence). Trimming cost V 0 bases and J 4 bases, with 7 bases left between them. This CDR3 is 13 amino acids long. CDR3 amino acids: CAWSVNYNQPQHF. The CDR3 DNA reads TGTGCCTGGAGTGTAAACTATAATCAGCCCCAGCATTTT.

CDR3 sequence reads: CASSRWGGSNQPQHF. In DNA, the CDR3 is TGTGCCAGCAGCCGCTGGGGGGGTAGCAATCAGCCCCAGCATTTT. V gene TRBV7-2 combines with J gene TRBJ1-5, with D possibly matching TRBD1 (5 bases). Trimming took off 5 bases at V and 0 bases at J, with 11 bases between the two ends. This CDR3 has 15 amino acids. From germline, CDR1 is SGHTA and CDR2 FQGNSA.

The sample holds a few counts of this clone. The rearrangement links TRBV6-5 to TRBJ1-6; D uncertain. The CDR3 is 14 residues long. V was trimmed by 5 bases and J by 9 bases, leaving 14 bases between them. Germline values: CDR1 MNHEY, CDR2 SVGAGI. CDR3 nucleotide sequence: TGTGCCAGCAGTAGGACCGCCGCGGGTTCACCCCTCCACTTT. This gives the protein CASSRTAAGSPLHF.